The subject of this entry is one T cell receptor beta chain. Its antigen remains unidentified. Base-call qualities are not available, and no considerably larger clone is one nucleotide away. The CDR3 regions of human TCRbeta chains were analyzed by immunosequencing. On the authors' methods: Repertoire TCRs were matched against a reference library of SARS-CoV-2-specific TCRs generated with the MIRA antigen-specificity platform. Breadth meant the fraction of unique TCRs that were SARS-CoV-2-associated, whereas depth meant the fraction of total T cells that were SARS-CoV-2-associated. Using the MIRA data, each spike-specific TCR was assigned both to the spike region to which the TCR was reactive and to a CD4 or CD8 class. Log10-transformed breadth and depth values were compared by one-way ANOVA with Sidak's multiple comparisons tests. The source is immuneACCESS, and TCRdb retained only in-frame sequences with V and J called. Part of the clones is not carried over; for the studies checked, unresolved V genes explain less than half of this, and the remainder is unexplained. V and J calls plus clone size are reproduced from that table; the DNA served to infer D and trimming. Across this sample there are approximately 140,000 clones, with more than 85% seen only once. Of the sample, more than 3% is held by the ten largest clones.

The cysteine opens and the phenylalanine closes a CDR3 of 15 amino acids. Only CDR3 DNA remains: 45 bases, in frame from the first base. From a lookup of the germline V gene, CDR1 and CDR2 are SGHRS and YFSETQ. The junction shows trimming of 0 bases on V and 1 base on J, and the gene matches do not reach 2 bases of it. The data stem from a study of T cell responses to AZD1222 COVID-19 vaccine (dated by TCRdb to the early 2020s). Study-level background: A total of approximately 230 trial participants underwent TCR sequencing, of whom roughly 210 received two doses of AZD1222 and about 25 received two doses of the MenACWY control vaccine. Trial participants were enrolled into age subgroups of 18-55, 56-69 and 70-plus years, which contained 148, 28 and 57 TCR-sequenced participants, respectively.

In light of the paper, this sample's time point label describes: about 28 days (+/-7) after the second vaccine dose. AZD1222 recipients whose second dose came at about 4 weeks and those whose second dose came at about 12 weeks were combined into one group, since spike-specific TCR depth and breadth did not differ between the two schedules. The vaccinee samples were drawn from two UK trials, COV001 and COV002, one of which was a single-blind randomized controlled phase 2/3 trial testing AZD1222 (ChAdOx1 nCoV-19) in healthy adults. For TCRbeta chain sequencing, PBMC samples from trial participants were taken at day 0 and at day 28 after the second dose. Study-level results and caveats: The 56-69-year group was small, and its depth increase did not reach significance, likely because of low power. A significant rise in spike-specific TCR breadth and depth was observed after two AZD1222 doses relative to day 0 and relative to MenACWY recipients. Most participants were white British and females outnumbered males, and the authors suggested that clonal diversity may have been underestimated. Epitopes outside the regions mutated in the B.1.351 and B.1.1.7 variants were reportedly recognized by nearly half of the unique spike-specific TCRs. Conclusions about previously exposed vaccinees were limited because only six AZD1222 recipients were SARS-CoV-2 seropositive at baseline. Because no day 14 peak-response samples were available, the repertoires could be characterized only after the peak T cell response. The vaccine-associated CD4 TCRs covered the entire spike protein, and the dominant responses fell in regions 160-218 and 743-854.

This receptor was identified in an adult who received the AZD1222 COVID-19 vaccine. The chain is encoded by TRBV5-1 joined to TRBJ2-7; a stretch of 9 junction bases matches TRBD2. This material consisted of peripheral blood, taken 28 days after the second AZD1222 dose. DNA sequence: TGCGCCAGCAGCTTGGCTAGCGGGATTTCCTACGAGCAGTACTTC. The encoded protein is CASSLASGISYEQYF.